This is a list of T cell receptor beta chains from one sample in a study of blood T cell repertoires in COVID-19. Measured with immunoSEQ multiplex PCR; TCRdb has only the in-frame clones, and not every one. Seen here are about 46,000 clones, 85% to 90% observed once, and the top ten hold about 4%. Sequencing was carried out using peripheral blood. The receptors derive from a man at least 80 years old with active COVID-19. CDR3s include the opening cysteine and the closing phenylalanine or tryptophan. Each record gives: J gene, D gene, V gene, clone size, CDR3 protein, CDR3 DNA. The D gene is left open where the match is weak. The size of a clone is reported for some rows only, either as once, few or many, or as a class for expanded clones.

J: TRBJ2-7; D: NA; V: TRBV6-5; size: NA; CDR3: CASSYLRGPRYEQYF; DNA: TGTGCCAGCAGTTATCTAAGGGGCCCGCGTTACGAGCAGTACTTC
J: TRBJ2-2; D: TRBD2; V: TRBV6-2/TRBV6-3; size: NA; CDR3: CASSYFASGYTGELFF; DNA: TGTGCCAGCAGTTACTTCGCTAGCGGATACACCGGGGAGCTGTTTTTT
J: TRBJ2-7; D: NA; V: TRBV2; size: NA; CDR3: CASSGSFQGNEQYF; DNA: TGTGCCAGCAGTGGGTCCTTCCAGGGTAACGAGCAGTACTTC
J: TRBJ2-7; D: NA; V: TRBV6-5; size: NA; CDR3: CASREGGGSYEQYF; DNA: TGTGCCAGCAGGGAGGGTGGCGGCAGCTACGAGCAGTACTTC
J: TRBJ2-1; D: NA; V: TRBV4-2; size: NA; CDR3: CASSQENGGYNEQFF; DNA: TGTGCCAGCAGCCAAGAAAATGGCGGCTACAATGAGCAGTTCTTC
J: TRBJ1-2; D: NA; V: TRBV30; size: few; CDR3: CAWSVFRLPNYGYTF; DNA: TGTGCCTGGAGTGTCTTCAGACTGCCTAACTATGGCTACACCTTC
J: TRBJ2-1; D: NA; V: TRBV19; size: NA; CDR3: CASSPAEATYNEQFF; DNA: TGTGCCAGTAGTCCAGCGGAGGCAACCTACAATGAGCAGTTCTTC
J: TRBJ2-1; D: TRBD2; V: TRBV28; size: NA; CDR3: CASRVAGSYNEQFF; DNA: TGTGCCAGCAGGGTAGCGGGATCCTACAATGAGCAGTTCTTC
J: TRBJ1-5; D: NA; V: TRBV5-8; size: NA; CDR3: CASSPREGARGNQPQHF; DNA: TGTGCCAGCAGCCCCCGGGAGGGTGCTAGGGGCAATCAGCCCCAGCATTTT
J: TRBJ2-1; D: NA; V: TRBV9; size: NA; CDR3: CASSPNFSSEQFF; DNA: TGTGCCAGCAGCCCAAACTTTAGCAGCGAGCAGTTCTTC
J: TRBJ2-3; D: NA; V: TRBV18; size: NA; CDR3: CASSPWQSETQYF; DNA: TGTGCCAGCTCACCATGGCAAAGCGAGACGCAGTATTTT
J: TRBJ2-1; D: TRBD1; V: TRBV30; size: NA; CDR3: CAWRPGTGGGNEQFF; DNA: TGTGCCTGGAGGCCAGGGACAGGGGGAGGGAATGAGCAGTTCTTC
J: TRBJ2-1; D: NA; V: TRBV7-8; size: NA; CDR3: CASSLTTIARANEQFF; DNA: TGTGCCAGCAGCTTAACCACAATTGCCAGGGCTAATGAGCAGTTCTTC
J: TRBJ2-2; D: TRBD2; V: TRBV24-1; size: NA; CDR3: CATRSNSGTSGSFTGELFF; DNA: TGTGCCACCAGGAGCAATTCCGGGACTAGCGGGAGTTTCACCGGGGAGCTGTTTTTT
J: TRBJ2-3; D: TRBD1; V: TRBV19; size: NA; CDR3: CASSRTGTGVPDTQYF; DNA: TGTGCCAGTAGTCGTACCGGGACAGGGGTCCCAGATACGCAGTATTTT
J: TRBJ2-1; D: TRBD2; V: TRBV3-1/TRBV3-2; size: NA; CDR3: CASSQSGRSHNEQFF; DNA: TGTGCCAGCAGCCAAAGCGGGAGGTCTCACAATGAGCAGTTCTTC
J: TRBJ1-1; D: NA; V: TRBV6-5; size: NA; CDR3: CASSYSRENTEAFF; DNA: TGTGCCAGCAGTTACTCGCGAGAGAACACTGAAGCTTTCTTT